This T cell receptor beta chain stems from a study of shared clonotypes between healthy human individuals. Study-wide context: Plates per donor: three CD4 naive, three CD4 memory, two CD8 naive, one CD8 memory. General observations from the study: Non-shared clonotypes showed lower generation probabilities than clonotypes common to all four donors.

The CDR3 consists of 13 residues. Germline CDR1 reads MNHEY; CDR2 reads SMNVEV (reference sequence). V lost 10 bases, J lost 3 bases, and 16 bases lay in between. Profiled with immunoSEQ multiplex PCR; TCRdb holds only in-frame clones, not every one. The repertoire includes approximately 640,000 clones, around 90% of them detected once, and 30% to 40% sits in the top ten. This clone showed up just once. Antigen specificity is unknown. Only Caucasian adults living in Nashville, Tennessee served as donors. CD8 memory merged CD45RO+ cells and CCR7-negative CD45RA+ TemRA cells into one population. The rearrangement uses TRBV27 and TRBJ2-7; D is unresolved. Input material: memory CD8+ T cells from PBMCs. Subset: CD45RO+ cells pooled with CCR7-negative TemRA cells. This clonotype was obtained from a man between 18 and 35 years old in good health. Some clones in this sample may be carry-over from other donors' samples. As DNA, the CDR3 is TGTGCCACCAGAGACCTACAGTACTACGAGCAGTACTTC. This gives the protein CATRDLQYYEQYF.